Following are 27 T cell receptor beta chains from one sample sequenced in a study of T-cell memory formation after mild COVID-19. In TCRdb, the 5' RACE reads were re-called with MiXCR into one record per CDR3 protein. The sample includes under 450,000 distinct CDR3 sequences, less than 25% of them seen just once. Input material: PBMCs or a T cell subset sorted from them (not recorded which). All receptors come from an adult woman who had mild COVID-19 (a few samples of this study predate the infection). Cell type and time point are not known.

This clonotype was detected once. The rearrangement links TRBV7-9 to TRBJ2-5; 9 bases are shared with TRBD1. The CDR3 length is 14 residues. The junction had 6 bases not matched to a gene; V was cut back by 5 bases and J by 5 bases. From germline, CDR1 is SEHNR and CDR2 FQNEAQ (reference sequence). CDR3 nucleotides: TGTGCCAGCAGCGACACAGGGGGCCGGGAGACCCAGTACTTC. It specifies CASSDTGGRETQYF.

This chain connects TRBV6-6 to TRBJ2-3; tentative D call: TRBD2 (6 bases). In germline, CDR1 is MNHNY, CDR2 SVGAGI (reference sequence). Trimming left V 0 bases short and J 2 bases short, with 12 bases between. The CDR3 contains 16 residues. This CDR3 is CASSYSGVADTDTQYF. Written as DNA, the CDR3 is TGTGCCAGCAGTTACTCGGGGGTAGCGGACACAGATACGCAGTATTTT.

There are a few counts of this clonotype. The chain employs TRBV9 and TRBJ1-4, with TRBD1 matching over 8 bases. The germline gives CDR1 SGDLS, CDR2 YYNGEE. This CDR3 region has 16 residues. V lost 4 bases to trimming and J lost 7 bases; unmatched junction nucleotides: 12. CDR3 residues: CASSPSAGTGAEKLFF. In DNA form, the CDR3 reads TGTGCCAGCAGCCCGTCTGCCGGGACAGGAGCTGAAAAACTGTTTTTT.

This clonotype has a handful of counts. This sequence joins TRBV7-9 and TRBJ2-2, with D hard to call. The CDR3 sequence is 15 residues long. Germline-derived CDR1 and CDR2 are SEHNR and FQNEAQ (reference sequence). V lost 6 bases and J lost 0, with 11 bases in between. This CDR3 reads CASRGRDSNTGELFF. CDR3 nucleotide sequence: TGTGCCAGCAGGGGCCGAGATTCGAACACCGGGGAGCTGTTTTTT.

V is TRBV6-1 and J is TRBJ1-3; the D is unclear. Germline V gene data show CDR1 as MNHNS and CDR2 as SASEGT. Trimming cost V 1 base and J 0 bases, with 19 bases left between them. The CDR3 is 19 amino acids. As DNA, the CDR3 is TGTGCCAGCAGTGAAGAGCCCCCAAACCTGGTCGACTCTGGAAACACCATATATTTT. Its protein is CASSEEPPNLVDSGNTIYF.

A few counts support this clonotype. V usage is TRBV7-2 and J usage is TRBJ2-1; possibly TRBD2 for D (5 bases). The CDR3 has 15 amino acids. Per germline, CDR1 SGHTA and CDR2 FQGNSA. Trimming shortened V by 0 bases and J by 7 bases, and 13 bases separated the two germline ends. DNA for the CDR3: TGTGCCAGCAGCTTAGCCCGGACTTCGGGAAATGAGCAGTTCTTC. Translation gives CASSLARTSGNEQFF.

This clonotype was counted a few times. CDR3 sequence: CAWSVSSGAYEQYF. The CDR3 DNA follows: TGTGCCTGGAGTGTGTCGAGCGGGGCCTACGAGCAGTACTTC. The chain employs TRBV30 and TRBJ2-7; 7 nucleotides match TRBD2. The CDR3 spans 14 residues. V was clipped by 0 bases and J by 2 bases; unmatched bases: 4. Germline V gene sequence: CDR1 GTSNPN, CDR2 SVGIG (reference sequence). The full variable domain, rest sourced from reference TRBV30 and TRBJ2-7, is SQTIHQWPATLVQPVGSPLSLECTVEGTSNPNLYWYRQAAGRGLQLLFYSVGIGQISSEVPQNLSASRPQDRQFILSSKKLLLSDSGFYLCAWSVSSGAYEQYFGPGTRLTVT.

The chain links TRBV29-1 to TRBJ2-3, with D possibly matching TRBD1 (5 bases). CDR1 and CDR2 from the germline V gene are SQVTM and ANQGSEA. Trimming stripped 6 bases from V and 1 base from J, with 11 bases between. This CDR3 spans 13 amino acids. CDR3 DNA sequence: TGCAGCGTCCACAGGAGCCGCACAGATACGCAGTATTTT. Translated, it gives CSVHRSRTDTQYF.

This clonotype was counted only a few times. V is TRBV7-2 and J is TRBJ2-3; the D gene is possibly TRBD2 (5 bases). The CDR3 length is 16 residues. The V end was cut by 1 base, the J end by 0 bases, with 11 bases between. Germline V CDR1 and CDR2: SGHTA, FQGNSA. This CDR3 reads CASSLDRGLSTDTQYF. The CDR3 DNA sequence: TGTGCCAGCAGCTTAGACCGGGGTTTGAGCACAGATACGCAGTATTTT.

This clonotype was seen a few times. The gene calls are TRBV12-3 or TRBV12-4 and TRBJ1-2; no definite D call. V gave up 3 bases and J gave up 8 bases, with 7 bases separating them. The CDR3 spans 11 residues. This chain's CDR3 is CASSFEGGYTF. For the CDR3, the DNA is TGTGCCAGCAGTTTCGAGGGCGGCTACACCTTC.

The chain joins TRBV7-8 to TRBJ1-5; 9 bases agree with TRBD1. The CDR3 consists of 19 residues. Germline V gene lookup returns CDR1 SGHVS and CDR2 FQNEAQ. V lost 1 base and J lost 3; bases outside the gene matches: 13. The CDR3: CASSLVPLAGTGFNQPQHF. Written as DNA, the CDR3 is TGTGCCAGCAGCTTAGTCCCCCTGGCGGGGACAGGGTTCAATCAGCCCCAGCATTTT. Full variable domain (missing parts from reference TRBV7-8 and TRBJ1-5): GAGVSQSPRYKVAKRGQDVALRCDPISGHVSLFWYQQALGQGPEFLTYFQNEAQLDKSGLPSDRFFAERPEGSVSTLKIQRTQQEDSAVYLCASSLVPLAGTGFNQPQHFGDGTRLSIL.

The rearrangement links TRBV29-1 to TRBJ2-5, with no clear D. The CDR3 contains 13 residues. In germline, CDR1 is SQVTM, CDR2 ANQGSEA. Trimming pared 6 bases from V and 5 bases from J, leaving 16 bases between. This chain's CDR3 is CSVPSGASETQYF. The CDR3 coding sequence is TGCAGCGTCCCCTCCGGAGCCTCGGAGACCCAGTACTTC.

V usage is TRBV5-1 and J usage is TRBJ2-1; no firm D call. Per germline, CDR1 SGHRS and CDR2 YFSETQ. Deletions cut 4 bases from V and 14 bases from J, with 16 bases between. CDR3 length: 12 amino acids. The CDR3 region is CASSDPAQTEFF. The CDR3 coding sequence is TGCGCCAGCAGCGACCCTGCGCAGACGGAGTTCTTC.

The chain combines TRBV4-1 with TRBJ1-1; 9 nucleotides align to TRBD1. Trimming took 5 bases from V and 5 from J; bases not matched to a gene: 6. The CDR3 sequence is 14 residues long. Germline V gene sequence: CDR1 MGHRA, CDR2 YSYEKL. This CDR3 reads CASSLGQGITEAFF. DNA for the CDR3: TGCGCCAGCAGCTTGGGACAGGGTATAACTGAAGCTTTCTTT.

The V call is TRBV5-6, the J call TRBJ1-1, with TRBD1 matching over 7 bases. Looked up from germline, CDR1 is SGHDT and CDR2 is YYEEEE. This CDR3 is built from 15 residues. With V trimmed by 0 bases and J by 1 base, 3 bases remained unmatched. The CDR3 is CASSLVGGRNTEAFF. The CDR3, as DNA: TGTGCCAGCAGCTTGGTAGGGGGCAGGAACACTGAAGCTTTCTTT.

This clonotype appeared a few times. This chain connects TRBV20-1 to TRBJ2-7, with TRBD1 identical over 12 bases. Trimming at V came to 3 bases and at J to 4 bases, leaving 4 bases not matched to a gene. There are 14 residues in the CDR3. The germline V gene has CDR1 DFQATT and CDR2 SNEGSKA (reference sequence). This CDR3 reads CSARGDRGHYEQYF. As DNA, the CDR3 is TGCAGTGCTAGGGGGGACAGGGGGCATTACGAGCAGTACTTC.

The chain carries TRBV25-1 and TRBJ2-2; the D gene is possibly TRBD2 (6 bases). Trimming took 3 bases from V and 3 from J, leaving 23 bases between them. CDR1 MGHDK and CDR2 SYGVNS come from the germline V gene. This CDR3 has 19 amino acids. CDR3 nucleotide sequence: TGTGCCAGCAGTGAGGGGCCTCTGGGGACTTGGGGCCACACCGGGGAGCTGTTTTTT. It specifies CASSEGPLGTWGHTGELFF.

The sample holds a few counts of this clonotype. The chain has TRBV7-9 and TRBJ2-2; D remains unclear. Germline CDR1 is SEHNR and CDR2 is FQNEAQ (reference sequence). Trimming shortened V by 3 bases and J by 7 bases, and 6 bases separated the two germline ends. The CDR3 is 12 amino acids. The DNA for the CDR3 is TGTGCCAGCAGCTTCGAGCTCGGGGAGCTGTTTTTT. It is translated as CASSFELGELFF.

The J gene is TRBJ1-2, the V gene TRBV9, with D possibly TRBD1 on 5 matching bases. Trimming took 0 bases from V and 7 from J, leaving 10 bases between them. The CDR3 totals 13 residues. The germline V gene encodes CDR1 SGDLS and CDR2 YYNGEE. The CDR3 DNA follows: TGTGCCAGCAGCGTAGCAGGGTTTGGTGGCTACACCTTC. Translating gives CASSVAGFGGYTF. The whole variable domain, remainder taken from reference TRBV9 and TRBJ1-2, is DSGVTQTPKHLITATGQRVTLRCSPRSGDLSVYWYQQSLDQGLQFLIQYYNGEERAKGNILERFSAQQFPDLHSELNLSSLELGDSALYFCASSVAGFGGYTFGSGTRLTVV.

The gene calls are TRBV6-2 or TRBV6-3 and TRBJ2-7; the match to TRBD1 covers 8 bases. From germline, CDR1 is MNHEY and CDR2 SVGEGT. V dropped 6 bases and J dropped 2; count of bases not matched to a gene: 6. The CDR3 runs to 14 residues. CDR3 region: CASRSGTGTYEQYF. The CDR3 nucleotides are TGTGCCAGCAGGTCCGGGACAGGTACCTACGAGCAGTACTTC.

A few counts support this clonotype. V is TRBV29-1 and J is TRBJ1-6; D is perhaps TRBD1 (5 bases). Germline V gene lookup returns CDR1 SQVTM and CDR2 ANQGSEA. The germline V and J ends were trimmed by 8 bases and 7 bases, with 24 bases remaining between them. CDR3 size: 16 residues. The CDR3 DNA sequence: TGCAGCTCCCTGGTTTGGGACCGCGCTGGGAATTCACCCCTCCACTTT. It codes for CSSLVWDRAGNSPLHF. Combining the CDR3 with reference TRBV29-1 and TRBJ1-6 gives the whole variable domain SAVISQKPSRDICQRGTSLTIQCQVDSQVTMMFWYRQQPGQSLTLIATANQGSEATYESGFVIDKFPISRPNLTFSTLTVSNMSPEDSSIYLCSSLVWDRAGNSPLHFGNGTRLTVT.

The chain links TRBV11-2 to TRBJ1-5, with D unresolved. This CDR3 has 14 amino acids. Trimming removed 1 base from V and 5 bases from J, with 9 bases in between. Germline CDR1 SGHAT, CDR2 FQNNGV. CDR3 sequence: CASSLVKGHQPQHF. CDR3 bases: TGTGCCAGCAGCTTAGTGAAGGGTCATCAGCCCCAGCATTTT.

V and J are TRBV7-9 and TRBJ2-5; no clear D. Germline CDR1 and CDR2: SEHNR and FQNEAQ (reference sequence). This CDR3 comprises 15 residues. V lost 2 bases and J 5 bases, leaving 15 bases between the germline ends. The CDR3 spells CASSLNSARRETQYF. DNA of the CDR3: TGTGCCAGCAGCTTAAATTCAGCAAGAAGGGAGACCCAGTACTTC.

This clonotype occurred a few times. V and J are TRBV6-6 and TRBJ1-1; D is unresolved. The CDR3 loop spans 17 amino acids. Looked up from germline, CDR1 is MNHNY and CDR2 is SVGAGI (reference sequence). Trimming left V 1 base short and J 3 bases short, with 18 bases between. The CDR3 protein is CASSYLRGGRSDTEAFF. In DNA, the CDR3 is TGTGCCAGCAGTTACTTGAGAGGTGGGCGATCGGACACTGAAGCTTTCTTT.

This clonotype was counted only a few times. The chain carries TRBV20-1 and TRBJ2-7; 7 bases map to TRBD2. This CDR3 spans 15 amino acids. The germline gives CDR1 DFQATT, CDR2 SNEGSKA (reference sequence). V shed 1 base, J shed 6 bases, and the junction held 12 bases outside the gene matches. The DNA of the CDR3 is TGCAGTGCTAGAGTACTAGCGATGGGGCCTGGCGAGCAGTACTTC. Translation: CSARVLAMGPGEQYF.

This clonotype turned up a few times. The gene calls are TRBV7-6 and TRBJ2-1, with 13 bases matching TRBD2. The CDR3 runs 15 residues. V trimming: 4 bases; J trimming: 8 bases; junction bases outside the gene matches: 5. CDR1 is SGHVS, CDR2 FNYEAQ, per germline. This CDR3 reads CASSYTSGGAYEQFF. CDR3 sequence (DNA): TGTGCCAGCAGCTATACTAGCGGGGGGGCGTATGAGCAGTTCTTC.

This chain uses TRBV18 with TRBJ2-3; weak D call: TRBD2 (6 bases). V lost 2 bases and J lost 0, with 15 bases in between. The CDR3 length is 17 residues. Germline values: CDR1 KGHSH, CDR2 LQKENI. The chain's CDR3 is CASSPSGTHTSTDTQYF. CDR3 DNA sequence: TGTGCCAGCTCACCATCGGGGACTCATACTAGCACAGATACGCAGTATTTT.